This T cell receptor beta chain derives from a study of molecular identifiers for immune sequencing clone quantification. Study results and limitations: A single cell's spiked Jurkat TCR RNA was reportedly detectable among one million naive cells.

Turning to this clonotype: Its antigen is not known.

TCRdb re-called the PCR reads with MiXCR, one entry per CDR3 protein. Among approximately 630,000 distinct CDR3 sequences listed, roughly 25% were seen once. This CDR3 spans 15 amino acids. Trimming left V 5 bases short and J 2 bases short, with 16 bases between. Per the germline V gene, CDR1 is SGHTA and CDR2 is FQGNSA. The gene calls are TRBV7-2 and TRBJ2-7, with D maybe TRBD1 (6 bases). The sequenced material came from naive CD8+ T cells from blood, with Jurkat cell RNA spiked in. Subset here: FACS-sorted CD8+CD4-CCR7+CD45RA+ naive T cells. This receptor was identified in a human donor in good health. Some libraries in this study had Jurkat cell RNA spiked in. CDR3 nucleotides: TGTGCCAGCAGCCTAACAACAGGGCCCCCCTACGAGCAGTACTTC. Encoded protein: CASSLTTGPPYEQYF.